The 20 T cell receptor beta chains reported below all come from one sample, sequenced in a study of blood T cell repertoires in COVID-19. Libraries were prepared by immunoSEQ multiplex PCR; TCRdb keeps only in-frame clonotypes and omits some of them. The sample has some 100,000 clones, around 86% seen once. Sequencing used peripheral blood. All receptors come from a man aged 45-65 years with acute or convalescent COVID-19.

This chain uses TRBV6-1 with TRBJ2-1, with 8 bases lining up with TRBD1. Germline lookup yields CDR1 MNHNS and CDR2 SASEGT. This CDR3 comprises 14 residues. The trim removed 1 base at V and 8 bases at J, leaving 4 bases unmatched. The CDR3 DNA reads TGTGCCAGCAGTGAAGTCTCAGGGGGCTATGAGCAGTTCTTC. Translated: CASSEVSGGYEQFF.

V usage is TRBV7-9 and J usage is TRBJ1-1; the match to TRBD1 covers 7 bases. With 5 bases clipped from V and 3 bases from J, the junction kept 6 bases outside the gene matches. The CDR3 runs to 14 residues. From germline, CDR1 is SEHNR and CDR2 FQNEAQ (reference sequence). Here the CDR3 DNA reads TGTGCCAGCAGCCCCTGGCAGGGGGACACTGAAGCTTTCTTT. Residues: CASSPWQGDTEAFF.

The V call is TRBV6-5, the J call TRBJ2-7; 10 bases fit TRBD1. The germline CDR1 and CDR2 sequences are MNHEY and SVGAGI. V shed 6 bases and J 3 bases; nucleotides not matched to a gene: 8. The CDR3 totals 15 residues. The CDR3 spells CASSLHGTGVYEQYF. The CDR3 region has the DNA TGTGCCAGCAGCTTGCACGGGACAGGGGTCTACGAGCAGTACTTC.

The chain is built from TRBV6-5 and TRBJ1-2, with TRBD1 matching 8 bases. Trimming removed 10 bases from V and 1 base from J; junction bases left unmatched: 5. The CDR3 length is 13 residues. Germline lookup yields CDR1 MNHEY and CDR2 SVGAGI. The CDR3 spells CATTDRGNYGYTF. The CDR3 DNA follows: TGTGCCACCACAGACAGGGGTAACTATGGCTACACCTTC.

CDR3 residues: CASSLHPRDLYNEQFF. Here the CDR3 DNA reads TGTGCCAGCAGCTTACACCCTAGAGACCTGTACAATGAGCAGTTCTTC. The V gene is TRBV7-6, the J gene TRBJ2-1; unclear D gene. Trimming left V 2 bases short and J 4 bases short, with 15 bases between. The CDR3 consists of 16 residues. Germline CDR1 and CDR2: SGHVS and FNYEAQ.

This clone was detected only a few times. The V call is TRBV5-4, the J call TRBJ1-3; 7 bases align to TRBD1. There are 18 residues in the CDR3. Trimming took 5 bases from V and 8 from J; bases not matched to a gene: 22. CDR1 and CDR2 (germline): SGHNT, YYREEE (reference sequence). This CDR3 is CASSSYYRDRSFKDTIYF. CDR3 nucleotide sequence: TGTGCCAGCAGTTCGTATTACCGGGACAGATCCTTCAAAGACACCATATATTTT. Combining the CDR3 with reference TRBV5-4 and TRBJ1-3 gives the whole variable domain ETGVTQSPTHLIKTRGQQVTLRCSSQSGHNTVSWYQQALGQGPQFIFQYYREEENGRGNFPPRFSGLQFPNYSSELNVNALELDDSALYLCASSSYYRDRSFKDTIYFGEGSWLTVV.

The chain is built from TRBV5-1 and TRBJ1-1; no firm D call. Germline lookup yields CDR1 SGHRS and CDR2 YFSETQ. Trimming pared 1 base from V and 6 bases from J, leaving 7 bases between. The CDR3 contains 12 residues. CDR3 region: CASSLSGAEAFF. Written as DNA, the CDR3 is TGCGCCAGCAGCTTGAGCGGCGCTGAAGCTTTCTTT.

V usage is TRBV18 and J usage is TRBJ1-1, with TRBD1 identical over 7 bases. CDR1 and CDR2 (germline): KGHSH, LQKENI. V shed 8 bases and J 1 base; nucleotides not matched to a gene: 4. This CDR3 region has 13 residues. The CDR3 DNA is TGTGCCAGCCTTGGGACAGCGAACACTGAAGCTTTCTTT. This sequence encodes CASLGTANTEAFF.

The rearrangement uses TRBV24-1 and TRBJ1-1, with 10 bases lining up with TRBD1. The V and J ends lost 7 bases and 0 bases, in that order; junction bases with no gene match: 4. The CDR3 runs to 15 residues. Per the germline V gene, CDR1 is KGHDR and CDR2 is SFDVKD. The CDR3 DNA reads as TGTGCCACCAGCGAGGGACAGGGGCTGAACACTGAAGCTTTCTTT. This encodes CATSEGQGLNTEAFF.

This sequence joins TRBV6-2 or TRBV6-3 and TRBJ2-3; 12 nucleotides match TRBD2. Germline V gene sequence: CDR1 MNHEY, CDR2 SVGEGT. This CDR3 spans 16 amino acids. The J segment lost 5 bases and the V segment lost 2 bases, leaving 5 bases of the junction unmatched. Here the CDR3 DNA reads TGTGCCAGCAGTTACAGCACTAGCGGGGGGCAAGATACGCAGTATTTT. It is translated as CASSYSTSGGQDTQYF.

The rearrangement uses TRBV15 and TRBJ2-6; 7 bases are shared with TRBD1. The V and J ends lost 1 base and 4 bases, in that order; junction bases with no gene match: 16. Germline CDR1 and CDR2: LNHNV and YYDKDF (reference sequence). The CDR3 length is 20 residues. As DNA, the CDR3 is TGTGCCACCAGCAGAGTCGAAAAGGGGGCGCGATTTTTCGGGGCCAACGTCCTGACTTTC. It codes for CATSRVEKGARFFGANVLTF.

Only a few counts were recorded for this clone. The genes are TRBV6-5 and TRBJ2-3; 8 bases are a match to TRBD2. From germline, CDR1 is MNHEY and CDR2 SVGAGI. J gave up 2 bases and V 5 bases, and 6 bases lay outside the gene matches. The CDR3 sequence is 15 residues long. The CDR3 region has the DNA TGTGCCAGCAGTCACAGCGGGAGTCCCACAGATACGCAGTATTTT. This encodes CASSHSGSPTDTQYF.

This chain links TRBV19 with TRBJ1-5; TRBD1 agrees at 8 bases. There are 14 residues in the CDR3. Germline values: CDR1 LNHDA, CDR2 SQIVND (reference sequence). V lost 9 bases to trimming and J lost 6 bases; unmatched junction nucleotides: 10. The CDR3 nucleotides are TGTGCCAGCCGGGGACAGGTGCGCAGTCAGCCCCAGCATTTT. Amino acids: CASRGQVRSQPQHF.

This sequence joins TRBV11-3 and TRBJ2-5, with 14 bases aligning to TRBD2. The CDR3 extends over 17 amino acids. Germline lookup yields CDR1 SGHNT and CDR2 YENEEA. V shed 5 bases, J shed 5 bases, and the junction held 10 bases outside the gene matches. In nucleotides, the CDR3 is TGTGCCAGCAGCCCGGGGGGGACTAGCGGGAGTGGTGAGACCCAGTACTTC. Its translation is CASSPGGTSGSGETQYF.

V is TRBV5-1 and J is TRBJ1-1; D call uncertain. V lost 0 bases to trimming and J lost 0 bases, with 12 bases between them. CDR3 size: 16 residues. Germline V gene sequence: CDR1 SGHRS, CDR2 YFSETQ. CDR3 DNA sequence: TGCGCCAGCAGCTTGGCTCATGGCGGTTTGAACACTGAAGCTTTCTTT. Encoded protein: CASSLAHGGLNTEAFF.

This clone has a single count. V usage is TRBV27 and J usage is TRBJ2-1; 14 bases are shared with TRBD2. The CDR3 totals 16 residues. Germline V gene data show CDR1 as MNHEY and CDR2 as SMNVEV (reference sequence). The V segment lost 6 bases and the J segment 4 bases; nucleotides outside the gene matches: 5. For the CDR3, the DNA is TGTGCCAGCAGGGTAAGACTAGCGGGAGGGTACAATGAGCAGTTCTTC. This gives the protein CASRVRLAGGYNEQFF.

The V and J genes are TRBV19 and TRBJ1-2; the match to TRBD1 covers 7 bases. Looked up from germline, CDR1 is LNHDA and CDR2 is SQIVND (reference sequence). The CDR3 has 14 residues. The V segment lost 7 bases and the J segment 3 bases; nucleotides outside the gene matches: 8. Written as DNA, the CDR3 is TGTGCCAGTACCGGACTGGGACAGCACTATGGCTACACCTTC. Its translation: CASTGLGQHYGYTF.

This chain uses TRBV4-1 with TRBJ2-1; 13 nucleotides align to TRBD2. The germline V gene encodes CDR1 MGHRA and CDR2 YSYEKL. CDR3 length: 15 amino acids. The V segment lost 4 bases and the J segment 8 bases; nucleotides outside the gene matches: 5. CDR3 DNA: TGCGCCAGCAGCCCCGGGACTAGCGGGGTTCATGAGCAGTTCTTC. Amino acid sequence: CASSPGTSGVHEQFF.

The rearrangement links TRBV25-1 to TRBJ1-4; 9 bases fit TRBD1. CDR3 length: 16 residues. With V trimmed by 0 bases and J by 7 bases, 6 bases remained unmatched. Germline assignment: CDR1 MGHDK and CDR2 SYGVNS. In nucleotides, the CDR3 is TGTGCCAGCAGTGAATATAACAGGGGGCAGGGTGAAAAACTGTTTTTT. Its translation is CASSEYNRGQGEKLFF.

The table lists this clone with a few counts. The chain has TRBV7-9 and TRBJ1-1; D call uncertain. Trimming removed 5 bases from V and 1 base from J, with 8 bases in between. The CDR3 loop spans 13 amino acids. Germline CDR1 reads SEHNR; CDR2 reads FQNEAQ (reference sequence). The CDR3 reads CASSPRGNTEAFF. For the CDR3, the DNA is TGTGCCAGCAGCCCGCGTGGGAACACTGAAGCTTTCTTT.